The clone carrying this TCR beta chain was picked up a small number of times. Trimming shortened V by 2 bases and J by 2 bases, and 13 bases separated the two germline ends. The CDR3 runs 16 residues. Germline V gives CDR1 SGHRS, CDR2 YFSETQ. The memory fraction was CD4+CD45RO+CD25- cells. Constant-region reverse primers amplified full-length variable regions, followed by semi-nested Nested Universal Primer A PCR. TCRdb analysed the 5' RACE reads with MiXCR anew, one entry per CDR3 protein. The sample lists fewer than 7,000 distinct CDR3 sequences, 30% to 40% occurring once. What was sequenced was memory CD4+ T cells sorted from a lymph node. Subset in this sample: memory CD4+ T cells, CD4+CD45RO+CD25-. The receptor was derived from a female donor with breast cancer. The chain uses TRBV5-1 and TRBJ2-2; D not resolved. CDR3 DNA: TGCGCCAGCAGCTTAACCGGACGGACCAACACCGGGGAGCTGTTTTTT. Protein product: CASSLTGRTNTGELFF.